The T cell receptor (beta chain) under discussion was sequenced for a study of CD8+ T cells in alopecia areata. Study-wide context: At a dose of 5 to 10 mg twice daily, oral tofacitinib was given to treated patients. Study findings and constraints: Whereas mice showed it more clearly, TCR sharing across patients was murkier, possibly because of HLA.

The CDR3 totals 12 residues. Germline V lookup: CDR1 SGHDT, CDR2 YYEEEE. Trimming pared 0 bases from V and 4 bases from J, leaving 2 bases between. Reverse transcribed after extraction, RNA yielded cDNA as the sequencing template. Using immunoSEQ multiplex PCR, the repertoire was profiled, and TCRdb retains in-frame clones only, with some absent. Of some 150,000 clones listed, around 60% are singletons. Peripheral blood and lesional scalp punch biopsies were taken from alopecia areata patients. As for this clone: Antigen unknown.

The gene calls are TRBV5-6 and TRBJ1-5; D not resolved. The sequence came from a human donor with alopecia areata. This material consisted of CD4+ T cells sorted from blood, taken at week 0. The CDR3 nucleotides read TGTGCCAGCAGCTTGGGGAATCAGCCCCAGCATTTT. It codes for CASSLGNQPQHF. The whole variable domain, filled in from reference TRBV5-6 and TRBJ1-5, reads DAGVTQSPTHLIKTRGQQVTLRCSPKSGHDTVSWYQQALGQGPQFIFQYYEEEERQRGNFPDRFSGHQFPNYSSELNVNALLLGDSALYLCASSLGNQPQHFGDGTRLSIL.